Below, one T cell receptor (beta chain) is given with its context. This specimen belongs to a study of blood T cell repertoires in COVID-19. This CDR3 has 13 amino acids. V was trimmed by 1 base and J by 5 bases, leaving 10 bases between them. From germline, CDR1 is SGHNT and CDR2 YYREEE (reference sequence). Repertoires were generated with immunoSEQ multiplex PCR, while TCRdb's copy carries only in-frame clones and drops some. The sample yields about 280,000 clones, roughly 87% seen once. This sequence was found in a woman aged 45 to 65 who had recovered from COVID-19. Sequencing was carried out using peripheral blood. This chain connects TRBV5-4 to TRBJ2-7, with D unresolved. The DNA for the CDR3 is TGTGCCAGCAGCTTGATCGCGGCGGACGAGCAGTACTTC. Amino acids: CASSLIAADEQYF.